The clone carrying this TCR beta chain appeared many times. The antigen remains undetermined. The data are from a study of shared clonotypes between healthy human individuals. The study's findings and limits: A generally larger estimated richness was seen in naive subsets than in memory subsets.

At a deep level, the assay was run. Researchers divided each subset's genomic DNA evenly across several immunoSEQ plates. Method: immunoSEQ multiplex PCR; TCRdb's copy keeps in-frame clones and lacks some. The table has roughly 760,000 clones, roughly 70% seen once. CDR3 length: 14 amino acids. V was shortened by 8 bases and J by 2 bases, with 16 bases between the two germline ends. Germline CDR1 is SNHLY and CDR2 is FYNNEI. Naive CD4+ cells were CD45RA-selected; the remaining cells were memory. The sequenced material came from memory CD4+ T cells sorted from blood. Described subset: CD45RA-negative fraction. The chain employs TRBV2 and TRBJ2-7, with D hard to call. The clonotype originates from a woman younger than 45 in good health. In DNA form, the CDR3 reads TGTGCCAGCGGAGCTGCCGGGTGGGCCTACGAGCAGTACTTC. Translated, it gives CASGAAGWAYEQYF.